The 10 T cell receptor beta chains below all came from one sample that was sequenced in a study of shared clonotypes between healthy human individuals. TCRdb keeps only in-frame clones here, not all; method: immunoSEQ multiplex PCR. Among roughly 1 million clones, about 75% were seen once, and the ten largest hold about 1.5%. The sequenced sample was memory CD4+ T cells sorted from blood. Regarding subset: CD45RA-negative fraction. All receptors come from a man aged 18 to 30 in good health.

This clone showed up just a few times. The V gene is TRBV10-3, the J gene TRBJ1-6, with D perhaps matching TRBD1 (5 bases). CDR3 size: 14 residues. V was shortened by 3 bases and J by 6 bases, with 9 bases between the two germline ends. Germline loops: CDR1 ENHRY, CDR2 SYGVKD. CDR3 nucleotide sequence: TGTGCCATCAGTGATAGGGGTGGTAATTCACCCCTCCACTTT. It translates to CAISDRGGNSPLHF.

The V and J genes are TRBV2 and TRBJ1-1, with a tentative D call TRBD1 (5 bases). The germline V and J ends were trimmed by 3 bases and 7 bases, with 12 bases remaining between them. The CDR3 length is 13 residues. Germline CDR1 is SNHLY and CDR2 is FYNNEI. The CDR3 loop reads CASSDRGTGEAFF. DNA for the CDR3: TGTGCCAGCAGTGATCGGGGAACAGGTGAAGCTTTCTTT.

The gene calls are TRBV6-5 and TRBJ1-5; the D is unclear. This CDR3 is built from 15 residues. The V gene's germline CDR1 is MNHEY and CDR2 SVGAGI. Trimming removed 5 bases at V and 1 base at J, with 12 bases between. In DNA, the CDR3 is TGTGCCAGCAGTAGAAACCCGGGGAGCAATCAGCCCCAGCATTTT. Translated: CASSRNPGSNQPQHF.

The rearrangement joins TRBV7-9 to TRBJ2-7, with 7 bases identical to TRBD2. The V gene's germline CDR1 is SEHNR and CDR2 FQNEAQ (reference sequence). V lost 5 bases to trimming and J lost 0 bases; unmatched junction nucleotides: 10. The CDR3 is 16 residues long. CDR3 loop: CASSTRLAGSSYEQYF. The CDR3 region has the DNA TGTGCCAGCAGCACCCGTTTAGCGGGTAGCTCCTACGAGCAGTACTTC.

The J gene is TRBJ2-1, the V gene TRBV9, with 9 positions matching TRBD2. The CDR3 runs to 15 residues. Germline CDR1 and CDR2: SGDLS and YYNGEE. The trim removed 3 bases at V and 2 bases at J, leaving 3 bases unmatched. DNA for the CDR3: TGTGCCAGCAGCGCTAGCGGGAATACCTACAATGAGCAGTTCTTC. Translation: CASSASGNTYNEQFF.

The chain recombines TRBV30 with TRBJ2-1, with D tentatively TRBD2 (5 bases). V lost 5 bases to trimming and J lost 9 bases, with 11 bases between them. The CDR3 length is 11 residues. Germline loops: CDR1 GTSNPN, CDR2 SVGIG (reference sequence). CDR3 residues: CAWRDRGEQFF. In nucleotides, the CDR3 is TGTGCCTGGCGCGATCGGGGTGAGCAGTTCTTC.

V gene TRBV7-2 combines with J gene TRBJ2-7; 13 bases match TRBD2. This CDR3 is built from 14 residues. The V and J ends lost 4 bases and 6 bases, in that order; junction bases with no gene match: 3. From germline, CDR1 is SGHTA and CDR2 FQGNSA. CDR3 DNA sequence: TGTGCCAGCAGCTCCGGGACTAGCGGGATCGAGCAGTACTTC. Amino acid sequence: CASSSGTSGIEQYF.

This clone was found once. This chain connects TRBV10-1 to TRBJ2-3, with 12 nucleotides matching TRBD2. J lost 5 bases, V lost 1 base, and 4 bases had no gene match. The CDR3 covers 16 residues. CDR1 WNHNN and CDR2 SYGVQD come from the germline V gene (reference sequence). The CDR3 region is CASSELRGLAGDTQYF. CDR3 nucleotides: TGCGCCAGCAGTGAGTTACGGGGACTAGCGGGAGATACGCAGTATTTT.

This chain uses TRBV5-1 with TRBJ2-1; D not resolved. V was cut by 4 bases and J by 6 bases, with 5 bases left in between. CDR1 SGHRS and CDR2 YFSETQ come from the germline V gene. This CDR3 comprises 11 residues. The CDR3 loop is CASSPVNEQFF. CDR3 in DNA: TGCGCCAGCAGCCCAGTCAATGAGCAGTTCTTC.

Turning to this clone: The sample holds other DNA sequences that translate to the same CDR3. CDR3 region: CASSEGYTGELFF. DNA for the CDR3: TGTGCCAGCAGTGAAGGTTATACCGGGGAGCTGTTTTTT. V and J are TRBV2 and TRBJ2-2; D remains unclear. Per germline, CDR1 SNHLY and CDR2 FYNNEI. The CDR3 totals 13 residues. V lost 1 base and J 5 bases, leaving 5 bases between the germline ends.